The 13 T cell receptor beta chains below all came from one sample that was sequenced in a study of T cell repertoires in cytomegalovirus infection. MiXCR, applied by TCRdb to the reads, yields one record per CDR3 protein. The sample gives roughly 640,000 distinct CDR3 sequences, 20% to 25% of which show up once; approximately 8% is in the top ten. Sample: CD8+ T cells from PBMCs. Receptors were obtained from a human donor in good health (CMV status not recorded). Some clones in this sample may be carry-over from other donors' samples.

The chain couples TRBV19 to TRBJ1-1, with no clear D. Trimming stripped 1 base from V and 0 bases from J, with 9 bases between. Per germline, CDR1 LNHDA and CDR2 SQIVND (reference sequence). This CDR3 comprises 15 residues. DNA for the CDR3: TGTGCCAGTAGTATAGCGGGGAAATTGAACACTGAAGCTTTCTTT. It specifies CASSIAGKLNTEAFF.

This clonotype was found many times. The rearrangement joins TRBV7-9 to TRBJ1-1; 8 bases match TRBD1. The V and J ends lost 8 bases and 1 base, in that order; junction bases with no gene match: 6. This CDR3 has 14 amino acids. CDR1 and CDR2 from the germline V gene are SEHNR and FQNEAQ (reference sequence). The CDR3 here is CASRSTGENTEAFF. The DNA for the CDR3 is TGTGCCAGCCGATCGACAGGGGAGAACACTGAAGCTTTCTTT.

This clonotype was seen many times. This chain uses TRBV14 with TRBJ1-1, with unresolved D. The V gene's germline CDR1 is SGHDN and CDR2 FVKESK. The CDR3 consists of 13 residues. The V gene lost 5 bases and the J gene lost 0 bases, with 7 bases spanning the gap. This CDR3 reads CASSMTVNTEAFF. The CDR3 region has the DNA TGTGCCAGCAGCATGACGGTGAACACTGAAGCTTTCTTT.

CDR3 in DNA: TGCAGCGGCCGGAACAGGGAAGAGACCCAGTACTTC. It yields the protein CSGRNREETQYF. The J gene is TRBJ2-5, the V gene TRBV29-1; D perhaps matches TRBD1 (6 bases). The CDR3 consists of 12 residues. V lost 7 bases and J lost 3, with 12 bases in between. CDR1 and CDR2 from the germline V gene are SQVTM and ANQGSEA.

The V call is TRBV6-6, the J call TRBJ1-2; D may be TRBD1 (5 bases). Germline values: CDR1 MNHNY, CDR2 SVGAGI (reference sequence). This CDR3 has 18 residues. V was trimmed by 0 bases and J by 8 bases, leaving 25 bases between them. CDR3 amino acids: CASSYSQLAGLLGGGYTF. The CDR3 DNA follows: TGTGCCAGCAGTTACTCTCAGCTGGCAGGCCTTTTGGGGGGGGGCTACACCTTC.

The chain joins TRBV28 to TRBJ2-3, with D unresolved. The CDR3 totals 16 residues. Trimming left V 4 bases short and J 6 bases short, with 20 bases between. Germline assignment: CDR1 MDHEN and CDR2 SYDVKM. The CDR3 spells CASSSELRVPRDTQYF. As DNA, the CDR3 is TGTGCCAGCAGTTCCGAACTCCGGGTCCCTAGGGATACGCAGTATTTT.

This clonotype has just a few counts. The chain is built from TRBV10-3 and TRBJ2-3; D is undetermined. The V gene lost 8 bases and the J gene lost 0 bases, with 15 bases spanning the gap. There are 15 residues in the CDR3. Looked up from germline, CDR1 is ENHRY and CDR2 is SYGVKD. CDR3 in amino acids: CAIGLAEASTDTQYF. The CDR3 coding sequence is TGTGCCATCGGCTTAGCTGAAGCTAGCACAGATACGCAGTATTTT.

V usage is TRBV29-1 and J usage is TRBJ2-2; TRBD2 matches 9 bases. CDR1 is SQVTM and CDR2 is ANQGSEA in the germline V gene. The CDR3 runs 17 residues. The CDR3 DNA follows: TGCAACGAAAGGACGCGGGGGGGCCTCAAGGACACCGGGGAGCTGTTTTTT. Residues: CNERTRGGLKDTGELFF.

V is TRBV19 and J is TRBJ2-1; D not resolved. CDR3 length: 13 amino acids. Deletions cut 1 base from V and 3 bases from J, with 4 bases between. The germline CDR1 and CDR2 sequences are LNHDA and SQIVND (reference sequence). CDR3 nucleotide sequence: TGTGCCAGTAGTATAGGGTTCTACAATGAGCAGTTCTTC. Translating gives CASSIGFYNEQFF.

The rearrangement links TRBV4-2 to TRBJ1-1; no reliable D call. Germline assignment: CDR1 LGHNA and CDR2 YNFKEQ. The CDR3 runs to 15 residues. V shed 0 bases and J shed 0 bases, with 8 bases lying between them. CDR3 in amino acids: CASSQEPGLNTEAFF. The CDR3 nucleotides read TGTGCCAGCAGCCAAGAACCGGGTTTGAACACTGAAGCTTTCTTT.

This chain uses TRBV5-5 with TRBJ2-7, with 8 bases fitting TRBD1. Germline V gene lookup returns CDR1 SGHKS and CDR2 YYEKEE (reference sequence). After removal of 4 bases from V and 2 bases from J, the junction contained 17 bases not matched to a gene. There are 18 residues in the CDR3. CDR3 in DNA: TGTGCCAGCAGCGGGTCCGGACAGGGTCTTCGCGGGGCCTACGAGCAGTACGTC. Translation: CASSGSGQGLRGAYEQYV.

This clonotype has only one observation. The chain has TRBV20-1 and TRBJ1-6, with D maybe TRBD1 (6 bases). V lost 6 bases and J lost 1, with 22 bases in between. The CDR3 is made up of 18 amino acids. The germline gives CDR1 DFQATT, CDR2 SNEGSKA (reference sequence). The CDR3 here is CSALETQTGMSYNSPLHF. The CDR3, as DNA: TGCAGTGCACTGGAAACGCAGACAGGAATGTCCTATAATTCACCCCTCCACTTT.

This clonotype was counted at least ten times. The chain has TRBV7-2 and TRBJ2-3; TRBD1 agrees at 9 bases. Germline CDR1 and CDR2: SGHTA and FQGNSA. CDR3 length equals 15 residues. Unmatched junction bases numbered 6, after V lost 7 bases and J lost 1 base. CDR3 protein: CASTLNRGRTDTQYF. CDR3 nucleotides: TGTGCCAGCACCCTAAACAGGGGGCGCACAGATACGCAGTATTTT. The full variable domain, with the rest looked up from reference TRBV7-2 and TRBJ2-3, is GAGVSQSPSNKVTEKGKDVELRCDPISGHTALYWYRQSLGQGLEFLIYFQGNSAPDKSGLPSDRFSAERTGGSVSTLTIQRTQQEDSAVYLCASTLNRGRTDTQYFGPGTRLTVL.